These 16 T cell receptor beta chains came from one sample sequenced in a study of cytomegalovirus exposure and HLA in healthy donors. Here immunoSEQ multiplex PCR was the method, and the copy in TCRdb shows in-frame clones only, minus some. The repertoire holds 150,000 or so clones, with roughly 84% as singletons. The specimen was PBMCs. The receptors here all came from a man aged 25 to 40 in good health and CMV-seropositive.

This clone was found a few times. CDR3 loop: CASTRGVGSTTNEKLFF. The CDR3 DNA is TGTGCCAGCACTAGAGGAGTTGGGAGTACAACTAATGAAAAACTGTTTTTT. This chain joins TRBV19 and TRBJ1-4; D call uncertain. The V gene lost 9 bases and the J gene lost 0 bases, with 20 bases spanning the gap. There are 17 residues in the CDR3. Germline V gene lookup returns CDR1 LNHDA and CDR2 SQIVND (reference sequence).

The genes are TRBV9 and TRBJ2-2; possible D gene TRBD2, 6 bases. CDR3 length equals 14 residues. Between the trimmed V and J ends, which lost 4 bases and 3 bases, there was a span of 10 bases. Germline V CDR1 and CDR2: SGDLS, YYNGEE. CDR3 DNA: TGTGCCAGCAGCTTCAGCGGGTACACCGGGGAGCTGTTTTTT. It encodes CASSFSGYTGELFF.

The rearrangement links TRBV4-3 to TRBJ1-2; D is ambiguous. The germline V gene has CDR1 LGHNA and CDR2 YSLEER. Deletions cut 0 bases from V and 3 bases from J, with 14 bases between. The CDR3 is 16 amino acids. In DNA, the CDR3 is TGCGCCAGCAGCCAAGATATTGGAGGGCGGGACTATGGCTACACCTTC. Translated: CASSQDIGGRDYGYTF.

This clone was seen only a few times. The rearrangement uses TRBV2 and TRBJ1-2; TRBD1 aligns across 10 bases. Germline-derived CDR1 and CDR2 are SNHLY and FYNNEI. This CDR3 has 14 amino acids. V trimming: 6 bases; J trimming: 5 bases; junction bases outside the gene matches: 6. As DNA, the CDR3 is TGTGCCAGCAGATGGACAGGGGGTTATTATGGCTACACCTTC. The encoded protein is CASRWTGGYYGYTF.

The chain joins TRBV29-1 to TRBJ2-7; TRBD1 matches at 9 bases. Germline CDR1 is SQVTM and CDR2 is ANQGSEA. The CDR3 covers 15 residues. V was clipped by 5 bases and J by 1 base; unmatched bases: 9. The DNA of the CDR3 is TGCAGCGTTCTGCCAGGGACAGGGATGTCCTACGAGCAGTACTTC. Residues: CSVLPGTGMSYEQYF.

The chain carries TRBV15 and TRBJ1-1; D not resolved. The V and J ends lost 7 bases and 1 base respectively, with 10 bases between them. CDR1 is LNHNV and CDR2 is YYDKDF in the germline V gene (reference sequence). The CDR3 loop spans 13 amino acids. CDR3: CATKGRGNTEAFF. CDR3 bases: TGTGCCACCAAGGGTCGGGGGAACACTGAAGCTTTCTTT.

The chain combines TRBV27 with TRBJ1-2, with 9 bases matching TRBD1. Germline assignment: CDR1 MNHEY and CDR2 SMNVEV (reference sequence). This CDR3 comprises 15 residues. The V and J ends lost 4 bases and 8 bases, in that order; junction bases with no gene match: 11. The chain's CDR3 is CASSWRQGGIVGYTF. The CDR3 region has the DNA TGTGCCAGCAGTTGGAGACAGGGGGGGATTGTAGGCTACACCTTC.

This sequence joins TRBV12-5 and TRBJ2-3, with D possibly being TRBD1 (6 bases). Germline lookup yields CDR1 LGHNT and CDR2 FRNRAP. V lost 6 bases, J lost 3 bases, and 7 bases lay in between. The CDR3 is 12 amino acids. In nucleotides, the CDR3 is TGTGCTAGTGGCCAGGGGACAGATACGCAGTATTTT. Translation: CASGQGTDTQYF.

The chain combines TRBV5-1 with TRBJ1-1; TRBD1 matches at 7 bases. With V trimmed by 1 base and J by 6 bases, 6 bases remained unmatched. Germline CDR1 is SGHRS and CDR2 is YFSETQ. The CDR3 contains 14 residues. CDR3 residues: CASSLTGEVPEAFF. The CDR3 DNA follows: TGCGCCAGCAGCTTGACAGGGGAAGTCCCTGAAGCTTTCTTT.

This sequence joins TRBV11-2 and TRBJ1-2; 8 bases map to TRBD1. The CDR3 spans 14 residues. Looked up from germline, CDR1 is SGHAT and CDR2 is FQNNGV. Trimming at V came to 3 bases and at J to 2 bases, leaving 2 bases not matched to a gene. CDR3 amino acids: CASSFRTGNYGYTF. CDR3 sequence (DNA): TGTGCCAGCAGCTTCAGGACAGGGAACTATGGCTACACCTTC.

This chain joins TRBV6-5 and TRBJ1-3; maybe TRBD1 (5 bases). Trimming left V 7 bases short and J 2 bases short, with 6 bases between. CDR3 size: 12 residues. Germline V gives CDR1 MNHEY, CDR2 SVGAGI. In DNA form, the CDR3 reads TGTGCCAGCACGGGGGCTGGAAACACCATATATTTT. Encoded protein: CASTGAGNTIYF.

V gene TRBV4-3 combines with J gene TRBJ2-5; 10 bases are shared with TRBD1. V lost 0 bases and J lost 5; bases outside the gene matches: 3. The CDR3 sequence is 15 residues long. CDR1 is LGHNA, CDR2 YSLEER, per germline. The CDR3 DNA reads as TGCGCCAGCAGCCAAGATGGGACAGGGGTTGAGACCCAGTACTTC. Encoded protein: CASSQDGTGVETQYF.

CDR3 protein: CASSRVRGTGELFF. The DNA of the CDR3 is TGTGCCAGCAGCCGCGTACGGGGCACCGGGGAGCTGTTTTTT. The chain recombines TRBV11-2 with TRBJ2-2, with D possibly matching TRBD2 (5 bases). There are 14 residues in the CDR3. Trimming stripped 5 bases from V and 4 bases from J, with 11 bases between. The germline V gene has CDR1 SGHAT and CDR2 FQNNGV.

This rearrangement joins TRBV5-4 to TRBJ2-5, with 10 bases lining up with TRBD2. J gave up 2 bases and V 4 bases, and 11 bases lay outside the gene matches. This CDR3 is 17 amino acids long. Germline CDR1 is SGHNT and CDR2 is YYREEE (reference sequence). DNA for the CDR3: TGTGCCAGCAGCGATAGCGATCTAGCGGGGGCGCAAGAGACCCAGTACTTC. This gives the protein CASSDSDLAGAQETQYF.

The CDR3 reads CASSLGLAGVETQYF. In DNA, the CDR3 is TGTGCCAGCAGTTTAGGACTAGCGGGAGTAGAGACCCAGTACTTC. The chain couples TRBV28 to TRBJ2-5; 13 positions match TRBD2. CDR1 MDHEN and CDR2 SYDVKM come from the germline V gene. The CDR3 runs 15 residues. The J segment lost 4 bases and the V segment lost 2 bases, leaving 1 base of the junction unmatched.

CDR3 bases: TGTGCCAGCAGTTCCGGACAGGGGTTGAACACTGAAGCTTTCTTT. Residues: CASSSGQGLNTEAFF. The chain joins TRBV2 to TRBJ1-1; 9 bases match TRBD1. V shed 5 bases and J 0 bases; nucleotides not matched to a gene: 4. The CDR3 is 15 amino acids. Per the germline V gene, CDR1 is SNHLY and CDR2 is FYNNEI.